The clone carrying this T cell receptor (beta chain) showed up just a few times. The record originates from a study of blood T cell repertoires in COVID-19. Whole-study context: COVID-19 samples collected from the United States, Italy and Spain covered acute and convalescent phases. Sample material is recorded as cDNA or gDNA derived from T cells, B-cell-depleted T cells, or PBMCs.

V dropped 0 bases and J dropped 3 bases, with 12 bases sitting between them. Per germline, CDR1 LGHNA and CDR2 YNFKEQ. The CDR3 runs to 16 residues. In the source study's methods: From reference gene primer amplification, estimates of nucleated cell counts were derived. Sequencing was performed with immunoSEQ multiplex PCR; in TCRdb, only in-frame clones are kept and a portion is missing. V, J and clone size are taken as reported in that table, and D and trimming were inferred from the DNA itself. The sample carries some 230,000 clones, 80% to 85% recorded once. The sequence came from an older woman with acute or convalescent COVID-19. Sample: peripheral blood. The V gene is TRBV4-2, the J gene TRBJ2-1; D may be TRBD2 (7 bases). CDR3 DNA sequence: TGTGCCAGCAGCCAAGATCTGCGGGGGCACTACAATGAGCAGTTCTTC. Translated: CASSQDLRGHYNEQFF.